Shown below are 22 T cell receptor beta chains from a single sample sequenced in a study of immune characterization of retroperitoneal liposarcoma. TCRdb called the PCR reads again in MiXCR, with one record for every CDR3 protein. The data show around 20,000 distinct CDR3 sequences, approximately 40% seen once. The sample taken for sequencing was blood. Source of these receptors: a male donor with retroperitoneal liposarcoma.

This clonotype was counted at least ten times. This chain uses TRBV11-3 with TRBJ2-7; 7 positions agree with TRBD2. The V and J ends lost 1 base and 6 bases, in that order; junction bases with no gene match: 3. CDR1 and CDR2 (germline): SGHNT, YENEEA. The CDR3 is 13 residues long. CDR3 DNA: TGTGCCAGCAGCTTAGGGACTAGTTCCGAGCAGTACTTC. It is translated as CASSLGTSSEQYF.

The table lists this clonotype with a few counts. This chain links TRBV6-6 with TRBJ2-5, with D possibly matching TRBD2 (5 bases). Germline CDR1 is MNHNY and CDR2 is SVGAGI (reference sequence). This CDR3 has 15 amino acids. V was cut by 6 bases and J by 7 bases, with 21 bases left in between. The CDR3 protein is CASRSFEIGKGTQYF. Written as DNA, the CDR3 is TGTGCCAGCAGATCCTTTGAAATCGGGAAGGGGACCCAGTACTTC.

This clonotype occurred a few times. This rearrangement joins TRBV7-2 to TRBJ2-1; D is unclear. V was trimmed by 5 bases and J by 13 bases, leaving 18 bases between them. The CDR3 extends over 13 amino acids. The germline V gene encodes CDR1 SGHTA and CDR2 FQGNSA. This CDR3 is CASSLGSVETQFF. The CDR3 DNA reads as TGTGCCAGCAGCCTGGGGTCGGTTGAGACCCAGTTCTTC.

There are a few counts of this clonotype. CDR3 nucleotides: TGTGCCAGCAGCTACTCCGGGACAGGGGCCGTTGAGCAGTTCTTC. This codes for CASSYSGTGAVEQFF. The V gene is TRBV7-8, the J gene TRBJ2-1; 10 nucleotides agree with TRBD1. The germline CDR1 and CDR2 sequences are SGHVS and FQNEAQ. The length of the CDR3 is 15 residues. Trimming took 4 bases from V and 9 from J; bases not matched to a gene: 9.

In this sample, this clonotype turned up a few times. A junction end diverges from the germline sequence, so it may reflect a read error. This chain links TRBV4-1 with TRBJ2-5, with TRBD2 identical over 14 bases. The CDR3 spans 18 residues. CDR1 is MGHRA and CDR2 is YSYEKL in the germline V gene. Here the CDR3 DNA reads TGTGCCAGCAGCCAAGAGTGGACTAGCGGGGGGTACCAAGAGACCCAGTACTTC. Its protein is CASSQEWTSGGYQETQYF.

This chain links TRBV27 with TRBJ2-1; 9 bases are a match to TRBD1. The J call may be in error: the DNA end matches TRBJ2-7 better. This CDR3 spans 15 amino acids. Per the germline V gene, CDR1 is MNHEY and CDR2 is SMNVEV (reference sequence). In DNA form, the CDR3 reads TGTGCCAGCAGTTTAGCTGGACAGGGGCCGTTCGAGCAGTACTTC. Amino acids: CASSLAGQGPFEQYF.

This clonotype was recorded at least ten times. This chain connects TRBV6-4 to TRBJ2-2; no clear D. Germline CDR1 reads MRHNA; CDR2 reads SNTAGT. This CDR3 is 16 amino acids long. V gave up 2 bases and J gave up 2 bases, with 12 bases separating them. CDR3 sequence (DNA): TGTGCCAGCAGTGACAGCGATATCGGAAACACCGGGGAGCTGTTTTTT. It encodes CASSDSDIGNTGELFF.

The CDR3 nucleotides read TGTGCCAGCAGCTTATCCATATCGCGCGAGCAGTACTTC. Encoded protein: CASSLSISREQYF. The chain recombines TRBV7-2 with TRBJ2-7; D ambiguous. The CDR3 has 13 amino acids. V lost 2 bases to trimming and J lost 6 bases, with 11 bases between them. CDR1 and CDR2 from the germline V gene are SGHTA and FQGNSA.

This clonotype appeared a single time. The V and J genes are TRBV7-3 and TRBJ2-1; D is ambiguous. CDR1 and CDR2 from the germline V gene are SGHTA and FQGTGA. Deletions cut 5 bases from V and 10 bases from J, with 18 bases between. The CDR3 runs to 14 residues. CDR3 protein: CASSPGLNSYEQFF. In DNA, the CDR3 is TGTGCCAGCAGCCCAGGTCTAAACTCCTACGAGCAGTTCTTC. Variable domain in full (rest from reference TRBV7-3 and TRBJ2-1): GAGVSQTPSNKVTEKGKYVELRCDPISGHTALYWYRQSLGQGPEFLIYFQGTGAADDSGLPNDRFFAVRPEGSVSTLKIQRTERGDSAVYLCASSPGLNSYEQFFGPGTRLTVL.

This rearrangement joins TRBV6-6 to TRBJ2-7, with D perhaps TRBD1 or TRBD2 (5 bases each). The DNA matches TRBJ2-1 better at its end, which makes the J call doubtful. The CDR3 spans 16 residues. CDR1 is MNHNY, CDR2 SVGAGI, per germline (reference sequence). The CDR3 DNA is TGTGCCAGCAGTTATGTGGGAGTGGGACCCTACAATGAGCAGTTCTTC. This sequence encodes CASSYVGVGPYNEQFF.

There are a few counts of this clonotype. Sequence at one end of the junction differs from germline and may be a read error. The chain joins TRBV4-1 to TRBJ2-3; D unclear. CDR3 length equals 15 residues. Germline CDR1 reads MGHRA; CDR2 reads YSYEKL. The CDR3 nucleotides are TGTGCCAGCAGCCAAGATGTTGAAGGTACAGATACGCAGTATTTT. It yields the protein CASSQDVEGTDTQYF.

The rearrangement links TRBV6-2 or TRBV6-3 to TRBJ1-2, with 7 bases matching TRBD1. The length of the CDR3 is 14 residues. Per the germline V gene, CDR1 is MNHEY and CDR2 is SVGEGT. The V segment lost 8 bases and the J segment 0 bases; nucleotides outside the gene matches: 6. The CDR3 nucleotides are TGTGCCAGCTGTTCCGGGACAGCTAACTATGGCTACACCTTC. Protein: CASCSGTANYGYTF.

The table lists this clonotype with many counts. The J gene is TRBJ1-2, the V gene TRBV6-1, with 12 bases aligning to TRBD1. The CDR3 has 15 residues. Germline CDR1 and CDR2: MNHNS and SASEGT. J was trimmed by 7 bases and V by 7 bases; bases with no gene match: 10. Written as DNA, the CDR3 is TGTGCCAGCACATTCCGGGGACAGGGGGCTCCTGGCTACACCTTC. It yields the protein CASTFRGQGAPGYTF.

The CDR3 sequence: CASSPTGGYNEQFF. The CDR3, as DNA: TGTGCCAGCAGCCCGACAGGGGGGTACAATGAGCAGTTCTTC. The V gene is TRBV11-3, the J gene TRBJ2-5, with 9 nucleotides matching TRBD1. The J call is doubtful: the DNA matches TRBJ2-1 better. The CDR3 runs to 14 residues. CDR1 SGHNT and CDR2 YENEEA come from the germline V gene.

V usage is TRBV6-1 and J usage is TRBJ1-1; a possible D gene is TRBD1 (6 bases). The length of the CDR3 is 14 residues. V lost 6 bases to trimming and J lost 2 bases, with 13 bases between them. CDR1 and CDR2 (germline): MNHNS, SASEGT. The CDR3 loop is CASSLNRENTEAFF. CDR3 nucleotides: TGTGCCAGCAGCCTGAACAGGGAAAACACTGAAGCTTTCTTT.

This chain links TRBV4-1 with TRBJ2-1; 7 nucleotides align to TRBD2. The CDR3 is made up of 16 amino acids. Germline CDR1 and CDR2: MGHRA and YSYEKL. V gave up 0 bases and J gave up 0 bases; unmatched junction bases: 2. CDR3 nucleotide sequence: TGCGCCAGCAGCCAAGAAAGCGGGAACTCCTACAATGAGCAGTTCTTC. Amino acids: CASSQESGNSYNEQFF.

The chain is built from TRBV7-2 and TRBJ1-5, with a possible D match to TRBD1 (6 bases). Germline CDR1 and CDR2: SGHTA and FQGNSA. The length of the CDR3 is 14 residues. Trimming cost V 3 bases and J 7 bases, with 13 bases left between them. CDR3 in amino acids: CASSFTGPGQPQHF. CDR3 sequence (DNA): TGTGCCAGCAGCTTTACAGGGCCTGGGCAGCCCCAGCATTTT. The whole variable domain, remainder taken from reference TRBV7-2 and TRBJ1-5, is GAGVSQSPSNKVTEKGKDVELRCDPISGHTALYWYRQSLGQGLEFLIYFQGNSAPDKSGLPSDRFSAERTGGSVSTLTIQRTQQEDSAVYLCASSFTGPGQPQHFGDGTRLSIL.

This clonotype was counted only a few times. The rearrangement links TRBV27 to TRBJ2-3, with 11 bases that match TRBD2. The trim removed 3 bases at V and 5 bases at J, leaving 4 bases unmatched. The CDR3 contains 15 residues. The germline CDR1 and CDR2 sequences are MNHEY and SMNVEV (reference sequence). The CDR3 nucleotides are TGTGCCAGCAGTTTTTCCACTAGCGGGAGAGATACGCAGTATTTT. Its protein product is CASSFSTSGRDTQYF.

This clonotype was detected only a few times. At one of its ends the junction is not consistent with the germline gene, which may arise from a read error. V and J are TRBV6-5 and TRBJ1-6; tentative D call: TRBD1 (6 bases). Germline V CDR1 and CDR2: MNHEY, SVGAGI. The CDR3 sequence is 18 residues long. The CDR3 is CASSYSTAGALYNSPPHF. Written as DNA, the CDR3 is TGTGCCAGCAGTTACTCGACGGCAGGGGCCCTCTATAATTCCCCCCCCCACTTT.

The table lists this clonotype with many counts. The chain employs TRBV6-6 and TRBJ2-3; weak D call: TRBD1 (6 bases). Germline V CDR1 and CDR2: MNHNY, SVGAGI (reference sequence). Trimming cost V 6 bases and J 0 bases, with 13 bases left between them. The CDR3 loop spans 15 amino acids. CDR3 amino acids: CASSWTDPSTDTQYF. Written as DNA, the CDR3 is TGTGCCAGCAGCTGGACAGACCCTAGCACAGATACGCAGTATTTT.

The rearrangement uses TRBV6-2 or TRBV6-3 and TRBJ1-2, with no clear D. V lost 4 bases and J 5 bases, leaving 11 bases between the germline ends. The V gene's germline CDR1 is MNHEY and CDR2 SVGEGT. CDR3 length: 13 residues. The CDR3 here is CASSSPMGYGYTF. The CDR3 DNA is TGTGCCAGCAGTTCTCCGATGGGGTATGGCTACACCTTC.

In its sample, this clonotype ranks as medium-sized. V is TRBV7-6 and J is TRBJ2-3, with a possible D match to TRBD1 (5 bases). The CDR3 is 14 residues long. Germline CDR1 is SGHVS and CDR2 is FNYEAQ. With 2 bases removed from V and 1 base from J, the gap between germline ends came to 7 bases. As DNA, the CDR3 is TGTGCCAGCAGCTTACCCAGGGGCACAGATACGCAGTATTTT. It is translated as CASSLPRGTDTQYF.